The present T cell receptor beta chain was sequenced within a study of blood T cell repertoires in COVID-19. Study details: The analysed material was cDNA or gDNA that came from T cells, B-cell-depleted T cells, or PBMCs.

Looked up from germline, CDR1 is MNHNS and CDR2 is SASEGT. The CDR3 loop spans 15 amino acids. Trimming pared 0 bases from V and 4 bases from J, leaving 12 bases between. The assay was immunoSEQ multiplex PCR, and TCRdb's table has in-frame clones only and misses some. This sample carries hundreds of thousands of clones, more than 70% of them seen once, and the ten largest clones take roughly 2%. Input material: PBMCs or T cells enriched from blood (not recorded which). The chain carries TRBV6-1 and TRBJ1-2, with D maybe TRBD1 (6 bases). The TCR sequence derives from a woman in her forties or fifties who had recovered from COVID-19. CDR3 DNA: TGTGCCAGCAGTGAAGCGCGGACAGCCATCTATGGCTACACCTTC. Translating gives CASSEARTAIYGYTF.